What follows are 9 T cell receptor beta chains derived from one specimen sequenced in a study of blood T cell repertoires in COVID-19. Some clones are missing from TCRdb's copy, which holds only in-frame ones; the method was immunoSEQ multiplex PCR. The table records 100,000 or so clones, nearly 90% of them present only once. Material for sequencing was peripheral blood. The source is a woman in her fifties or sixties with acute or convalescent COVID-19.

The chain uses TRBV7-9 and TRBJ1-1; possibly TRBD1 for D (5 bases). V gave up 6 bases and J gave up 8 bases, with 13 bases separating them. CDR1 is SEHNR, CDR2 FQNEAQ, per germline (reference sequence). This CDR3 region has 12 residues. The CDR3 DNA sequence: TGTGCCAGCAGTTATGGGACTGCCGAAGCTTTCTTT. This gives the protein CASSYGTAEAFF.

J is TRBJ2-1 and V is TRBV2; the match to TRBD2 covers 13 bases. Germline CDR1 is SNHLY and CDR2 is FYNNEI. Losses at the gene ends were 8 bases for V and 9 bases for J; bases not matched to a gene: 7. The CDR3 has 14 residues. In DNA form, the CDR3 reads TGTGCCAGCGTCTGGACTAGCGGGAGTGCTGAGCAGTTCTTC. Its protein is CASVWTSGSAEQFF.

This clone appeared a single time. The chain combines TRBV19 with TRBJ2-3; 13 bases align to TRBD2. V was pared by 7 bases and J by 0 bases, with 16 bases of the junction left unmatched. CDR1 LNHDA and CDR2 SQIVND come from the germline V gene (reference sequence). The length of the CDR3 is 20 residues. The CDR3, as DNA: TGTGCCAGTAATGGCCCGGGACTAGCGGGACCAGAGGGGAGCACAGATACGCAGTATTTT. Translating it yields CASNGPGLAGPEGSTDTQYF.

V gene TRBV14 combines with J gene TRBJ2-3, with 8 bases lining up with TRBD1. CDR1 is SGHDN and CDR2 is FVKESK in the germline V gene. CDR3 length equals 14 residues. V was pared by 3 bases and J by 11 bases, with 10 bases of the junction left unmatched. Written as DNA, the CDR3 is TGTGCCAGCAGCCAGACCAACAGGGGGTCGAGGCAGTATTTT. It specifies CASSQTNRGSRQYF.

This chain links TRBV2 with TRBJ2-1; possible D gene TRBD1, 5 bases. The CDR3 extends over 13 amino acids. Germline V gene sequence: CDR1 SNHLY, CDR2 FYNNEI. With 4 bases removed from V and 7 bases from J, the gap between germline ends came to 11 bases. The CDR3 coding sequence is TGTGCCAGCAGTGGACAGCCCGGTAATGAGCAGTTCTTC. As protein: CASSGQPGNEQFF.

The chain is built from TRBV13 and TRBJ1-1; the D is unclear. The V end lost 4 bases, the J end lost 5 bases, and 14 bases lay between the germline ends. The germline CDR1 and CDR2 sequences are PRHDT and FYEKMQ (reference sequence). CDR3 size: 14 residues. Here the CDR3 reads CASSSRGGFTEAFF. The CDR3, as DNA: TGTGCCAGCAGCTCCAGAGGAGGGTTTACTGAAGCTTTCTTT.

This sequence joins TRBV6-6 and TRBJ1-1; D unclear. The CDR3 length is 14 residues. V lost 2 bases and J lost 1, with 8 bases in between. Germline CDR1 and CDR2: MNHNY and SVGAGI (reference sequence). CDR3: CASSYPTENTEAFF. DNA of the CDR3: TGTGCCAGCAGTTACCCCACAGAGAACACTGAAGCTTTCTTT.

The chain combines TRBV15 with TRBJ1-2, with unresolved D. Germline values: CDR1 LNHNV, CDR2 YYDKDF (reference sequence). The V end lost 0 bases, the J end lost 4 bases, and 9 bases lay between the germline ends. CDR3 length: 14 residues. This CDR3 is CATSRDRVVYGYTF. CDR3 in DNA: TGTGCCACCAGCAGAGATCGGGTTGTCTATGGCTACACCTTC.

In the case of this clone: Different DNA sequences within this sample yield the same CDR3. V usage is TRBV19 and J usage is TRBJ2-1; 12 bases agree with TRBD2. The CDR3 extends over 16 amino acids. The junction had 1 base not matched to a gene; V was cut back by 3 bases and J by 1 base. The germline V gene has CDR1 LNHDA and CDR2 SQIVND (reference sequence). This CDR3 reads CASSILAGGSYNEQFF. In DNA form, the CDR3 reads TGTGCCAGTAGTATTCTAGCGGGAGGGTCCTACAATGAGCAGTTCTTC.